This is a list of T cell receptor beta chains from one sample in a study of OX40 agonist ivuxolimab in advanced cancers. Using immunoSEQ multiplex PCR, the repertoire was profiled, and TCRdb retains in-frame clones only, with some absent. The data contain 70,000 or so clones, about 94% of them singletons. Sequencing used CD4+ or CD8+ T cells sorted from blood, obtained in a trial of the OX40 agonist ivuxolimab. Every receptor here comes from an adult with an advanced solid tumor such as melanoma, head and neck, liver or kidney cancer. Each CDR3 is given with its conserved first and last residue. Each record gives: CDR3 protein, V gene.

CDR3 protein: CASSELSVGGGSSPLHF
V gene: TRBV2

CDR3 protein: CASSQVTSGDQETQYF
V gene: TRBV4-1

CDR3 protein: CASNNKFGLDEQYF
V gene: TRBV4-1

CDR3 protein: CASSSQHSGGPGTDTQYF
V gene: TRBV7-9

CDR3 protein: CASSQDSGGWYEQYF
V gene: TRBV4-3

CDR3 protein: CASSSYLAPSGTQYF
V gene: TRBV7-9

CDR3 protein: CASGSPGTGYTNGYGYTF
V gene: TRBV12-5

CDR3 protein: CASSDDRGENIQYF
V gene: TRBV9

CDR3 protein: CASSLFGVVGTEAFF
V gene: TRBV7-8

CDR3 protein: CASSPGTLGLNEKLFF
V gene: TRBV7-6

CDR3 protein: CASNTGGVGNTIYF
V gene: TRBV9

CDR3 protein: CASSLGGGGWNNEQFF
V gene: TRBV7-3

CDR3 protein: CASQNTGELFF
V gene: TRBV6-1

CDR3 protein: CASSGSPLDRANTEAFF
V gene: TRBV6-1

CDR3 protein: CASNPGQLNEKLFF
V gene: TRBV5-8

CDR3 protein: CSVGQNTEAFF
V gene: TRBV29-1

CDR3 protein: CASSINRDIYTF
V gene: TRBV19

CDR3 protein: CASSLRAWRVDSSYEQYF
V gene: TRBV13

CDR3 protein: CASGSLQGPRYEQYF
V gene: TRBV12-5

CDR3 protein: CASSQGDTNYEQYF
V gene: TRBV4-1

CDR3 protein: CASSQEGWGGQPQHF
V gene: TRBV4-1

CDR3 protein: CASSDPGEYEQYF
V gene: TRBV2

CDR3 protein: CASKKDREYGYTF
V gene: TRBV2

CDR3 protein: CASSIGLSSGNTIYF
V gene: TRBV19

CDR3 protein: CASSLGTEAFF
V gene: TRBV11-2

CDR3 protein: CASSQEAEELYQETQYF
V gene: TRBV4-3

CDR3 protein: CASSQDRPPVPDTQYF
V gene: TRBV4-3

CDR3 protein: CASSQGSDRAFEQYF
V gene: TRBV4-1

CDR3 protein: CASSLYPGDSFGYTF
V gene: TRBV5-5

CDR3 protein: CASSLLGQTYEQYF
V gene: TRBV27

CDR3 protein: CASSYGQGAGGYTF
V gene: TRBV5-6

CDR3 protein: CAISESFREQETQYF
V gene: TRBV10-3

CDR3 protein: CSVWIVGQEPHNEQFF
V gene: TRBV29-1

CDR3 protein: CVSGFEQYF
V gene: TRBV27

CDR3 protein: CASSQVGEDTEAFF
V gene: TRBV4-1

CDR3 protein: CASSLVGQEFF
V gene: TRBV7-9

CDR3 protein: CASSHSATEQYF
V gene: TRBV9

CDR3 protein: CASSLMATDYTEAFF
V gene: TRBV7-3

CDR3 protein: CASSFAQGGEQFF
V gene: TRBV27

CDR3 protein: CASSRQDPYEQYF
V gene: TRBV19

CDR3 protein: CASSWGDTQYF
V gene: TRBV5-4

CDR3 protein: CASSRGLASFEQYF
V gene: TRBV5-6

CDR3 protein: CASSPGGASTDTQYF
V gene: TRBV13

CDR3 protein: CASSLYRGGTEAFF
V gene: TRBV6-6

CDR3 protein: CASSLVLNEKLFF
V gene: TRBV5-1

CDR3 protein: CASSQDPDGNYGYTF
V gene: TRBV4-1

CDR3 protein: CASSAPQEHEQFF
V gene: TRBV2

CDR3 protein: CASSSAGGPDTQYF
V gene: TRBV7-3

CDR3 protein: CASSIDRGAYNEQFF
V gene: TRBV2

CDR3 protein: CASSLDRAVYEQYF
V gene: TRBV11-2

CDR3 protein: CATSRLQGAGQPQHF
V gene: TRBV15

CDR3 protein: CASSFHLAGAPDTQYF
V gene: TRBV7-8

CDR3 protein: CASSRAGSYEQYF
V gene: TRBV4-3

CDR3 protein: CASSYSPVYEQFF
V gene: TRBV6-5

CDR3 protein: CASSQLGGQGNYEQYF
V gene: TRBV4-1

CDR3 protein: CASSFQTGGYSNQPQHF
V gene: TRBV5-5

CDR3 protein: CASSQSDSEEQYF
V gene: TRBV16

CDR3 protein: CASSTALGGEKLFF
V gene: TRBV5-6

CDR3 protein: CASSAGWGAETQYF
V gene: TRBV19

CDR3 protein: CASSLRGGYGYTF
V gene: TRBV5-8